One T cell receptor (beta chain) is described in this entry. Its antigen is as yet unknown. The CDR3 consists of 15 residues. Germline V gives CDR1 MNHNS, CDR2 SASEGT. V lost 0 bases and J lost 4, with 13 bases in between. The data were obtained in a study of STAT3 mutations in large granular lymphocyte leukemia. The method was immunoSEQ multiplex PCR; TCRdb's version includes in-frame clones alone and lacks a portion of them. The data hold about 9,000 clones, with roughly 90% observed a single time. Study findings and constraints: In T-cell large granular lymphocyte leukemia, about half of patients showed multiple immunodominant subclonotypes. Persisting codominant clonotypes may have hidden a small pathogenic clone.

This TCR derives from a man aged 80 or over with T-cell large granular lymphocyte leukemia. Some clones in this sample may be carry-over from other donors' samples. The sequencing sample was made of peripheral blood mononuclear cells. This sequence joins TRBV6-1 and TRBJ2-7; D is perhaps TRBD1 (5 bases). The CDR3 coding sequence is TGTGCCAGCAGTGAAGCCTCAGGACACAGATACGAGCAGTACTTC. This gives the protein CASSEASGHRYEQYF.